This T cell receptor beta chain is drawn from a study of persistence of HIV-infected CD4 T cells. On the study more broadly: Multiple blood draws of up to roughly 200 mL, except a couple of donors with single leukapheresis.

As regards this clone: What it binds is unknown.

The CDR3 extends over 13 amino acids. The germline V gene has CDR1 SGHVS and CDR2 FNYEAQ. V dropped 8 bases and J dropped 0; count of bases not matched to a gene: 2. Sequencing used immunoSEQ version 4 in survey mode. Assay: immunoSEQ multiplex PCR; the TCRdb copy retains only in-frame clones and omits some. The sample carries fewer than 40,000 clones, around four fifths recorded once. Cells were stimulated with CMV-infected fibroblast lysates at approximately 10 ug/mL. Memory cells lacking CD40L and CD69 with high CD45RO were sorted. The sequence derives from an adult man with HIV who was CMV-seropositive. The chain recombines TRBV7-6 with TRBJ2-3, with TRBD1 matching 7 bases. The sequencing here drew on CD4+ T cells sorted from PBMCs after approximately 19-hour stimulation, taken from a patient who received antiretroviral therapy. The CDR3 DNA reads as TGTGCCAGCGCAGGGGGTAGCACAGATACGCAGTATTTT. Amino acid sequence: CASAGGSTDTQYF.